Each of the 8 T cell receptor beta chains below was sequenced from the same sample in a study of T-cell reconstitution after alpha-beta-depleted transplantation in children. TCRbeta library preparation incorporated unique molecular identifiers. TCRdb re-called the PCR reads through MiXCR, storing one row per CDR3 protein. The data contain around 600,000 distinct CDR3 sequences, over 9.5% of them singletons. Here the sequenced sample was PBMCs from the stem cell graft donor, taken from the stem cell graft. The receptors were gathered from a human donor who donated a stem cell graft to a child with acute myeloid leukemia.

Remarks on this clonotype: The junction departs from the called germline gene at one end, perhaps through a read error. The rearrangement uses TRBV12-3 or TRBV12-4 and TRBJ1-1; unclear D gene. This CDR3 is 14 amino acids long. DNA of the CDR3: TGTGCCAGCAGTTTCGTCGGGGAAAGGTCTGAAGCTTTATTT. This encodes CASSFVGERSEALF.

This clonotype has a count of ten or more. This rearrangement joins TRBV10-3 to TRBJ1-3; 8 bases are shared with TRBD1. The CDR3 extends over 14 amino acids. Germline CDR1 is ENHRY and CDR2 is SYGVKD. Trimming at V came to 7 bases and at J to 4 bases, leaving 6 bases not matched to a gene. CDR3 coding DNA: TGTGCCATCAACCAGGGGGCCCTCGGAAACACCATATATTTT. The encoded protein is CAINQGALGNTIYF.

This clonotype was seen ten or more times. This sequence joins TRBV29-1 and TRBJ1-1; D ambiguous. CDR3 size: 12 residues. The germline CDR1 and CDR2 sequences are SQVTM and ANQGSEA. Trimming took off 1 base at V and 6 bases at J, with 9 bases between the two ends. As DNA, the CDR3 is TGCAGCGTTGAAGGGCGGTACTCTGAAGCTTTCTTT. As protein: CSVEGRYSEAFF.

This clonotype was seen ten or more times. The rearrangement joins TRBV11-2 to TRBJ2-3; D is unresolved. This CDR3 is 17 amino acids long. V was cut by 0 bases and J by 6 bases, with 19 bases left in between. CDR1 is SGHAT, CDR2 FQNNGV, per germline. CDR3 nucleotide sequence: TGTGCCAGCAGCTTAGATTCTGTCCCCCCTCGCTTGGATACGCAGTATTTT. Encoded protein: CASSLDSVPPRLDTQYF.

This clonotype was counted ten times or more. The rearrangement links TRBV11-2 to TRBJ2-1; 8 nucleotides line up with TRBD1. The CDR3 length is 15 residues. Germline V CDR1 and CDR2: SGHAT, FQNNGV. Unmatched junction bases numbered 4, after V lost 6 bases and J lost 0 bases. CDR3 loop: CASRMGQASYNEQFF. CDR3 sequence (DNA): TGTGCCAGCAGAATGGGACAGGCCTCCTACAATGAGCAGTTCTTC.

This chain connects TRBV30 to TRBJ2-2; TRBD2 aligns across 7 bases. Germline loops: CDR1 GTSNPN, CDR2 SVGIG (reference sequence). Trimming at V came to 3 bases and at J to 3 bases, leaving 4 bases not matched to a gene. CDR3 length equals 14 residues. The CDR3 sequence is CAWRTSRYTGELFF. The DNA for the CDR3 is TGTGCCTGGAGGACTAGCAGATACACCGGGGAGCTGTTTTTT.

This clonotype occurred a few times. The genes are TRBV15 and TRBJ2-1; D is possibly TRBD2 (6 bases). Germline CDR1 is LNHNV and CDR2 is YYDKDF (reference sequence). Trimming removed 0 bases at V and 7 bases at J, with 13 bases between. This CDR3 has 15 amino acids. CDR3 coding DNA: TGTGCCACCAGCAGAGATCAGGGACTTGAGAATGAGCAGTTCTTC. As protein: CATSRDQGLENEQFF. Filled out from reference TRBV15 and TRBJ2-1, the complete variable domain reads DAMVIQNPRYQVTQFGKPVTLSCSQTLNHNVMYWYQQKSSQAPKLLFHYYDKDFNNEADTPDNFQSRRPNTSFCFLDIRSPGLGDTAMYLCATSRDQGLENEQFFGPGTRLTVL.

CDR3: CSAKKQGGGGNQPQHF. The CDR3 bases are TGCAGTGCCAAAAAACAGGGGGGCGGCGGCAATCAGCCCCAGCATTTT. V usage is TRBV20-1 and J usage is TRBJ1-5, with 8 bases identical to TRBD1. V shed 6 bases, J shed 2 bases, and the junction held 12 bases outside the gene matches. This CDR3 has 16 residues. Germline V gene lookup returns CDR1 DFQATT and CDR2 SNEGSKA (reference sequence).